Following are 13 T cell receptor beta chains from one sample sequenced in a study of blood T cell repertoires in COVID-19. Sequencing was performed with immunoSEQ multiplex PCR; in TCRdb, only in-frame clones are kept and a portion is missing. The sample lists more than 150,000 clones, approximately 80% occurring once. Sequenced: PBMCs or T cells enriched from blood (not recorded which). The receptors come from a middle-aged man who had recovered from COVID-19.

V usage is TRBV19 and J usage is TRBJ2-1; 7 bases are a match to TRBD2. After removal of 10 bases from V and 5 bases from J, the junction contained 11 bases not matched to a gene. CDR1 is LNHDA, CDR2 SQIVND, per germline (reference sequence). CDR3 length: 14 amino acids. CDR3 bases: TGTGCCACCGCCCGTGGGGGGGATAACAATGAGCAGTTCTTC. This sequence encodes CATARGGDNNEQFF.

This sequence joins TRBV23-1 and TRBJ2-7, with a possible D match to TRBD2 (6 bases). TRBV23-1 is given ORF status, its function remaining uncertain. The CDR3 contains 16 residues. V lost 2 bases to trimming and J lost 3 bases, with 17 bases between them. CDR3 region: CASSQLWTGDLYEQYV. As DNA, the CDR3 is TGCGCCAGCAGTCAACTCTGGACGGGAGATCTCTACGAGCAGTACGTC.

This clone has a single count. The chain joins TRBV9 to TRBJ1-3; 7 bases fit TRBD1. Germline values: CDR1 SGDLS, CDR2 YYNGEE. This CDR3 is built from 16 residues. V was pared by 4 bases and J by 2 bases, with 9 bases of the junction left unmatched. CDR3 sequence: CASSLRTGTTGNTIYF. CDR3 sequence (DNA): TGTGCCAGCAGCCTCCGGACAGGAACGACTGGAAACACCATATATTTT.

The J gene is TRBJ1-3, the V gene TRBV10-1; TRBD1 is a possible D gene (6 bases). The V and J ends lost 4 bases and 7 bases respectively, with 17 bases between them. The CDR3 totals 15 residues. Germline V gene data show CDR1 as WNHNN and CDR2 as SYGVQD (reference sequence). The CDR3 DNA is TGCGCCAGCAGTGGGACAGCTCCACTGGGGAACACCATATATTTT. Protein product: CASSGTAPLGNTIYF.

The V call is TRBV6-2 or TRBV6-3, the J call TRBJ1-2; D remains unclear. The CDR3 contains 14 residues. V lost 3 bases, J lost 5 bases, and 13 bases lay in between. Germline V gene sequence: CDR1 MNHEY, CDR2 SVGEGT. The CDR3 reads CASSYGGPGYGYTF. The CDR3 bases are TGTGCCAGCAGTTATGGAGGTCCCGGGTATGGCTACACCTTC.

The CDR3 coding sequence is TGTGCCAGTAGTCCCCGTAGGGGGCGCACTGAAGCTTTCTTT. This translates into CASSPRRGRTEAFF. The chain employs TRBV19 and TRBJ1-1; 7 positions agree with TRBD1. Germline CDR1 and CDR2: LNHDA and SQIVND (reference sequence). The CDR3 totals 14 residues. V shed 5 bases and J 4 bases; nucleotides not matched to a gene: 7.

This chain links TRBV9 with TRBJ2-5, with a tentative D call TRBD2 (10 bases). The V gene lost 0 bases and the J gene lost 2 bases, with 17 bases spanning the gap. This CDR3 region has 17 residues. Germline loops: CDR1 SGDLS, CDR2 YYNGEE. DNA of the CDR3: TGTGCCAGCAGCGTAGGAGCGGGGGGGACAGGGCAAGAGACCCAGTACTTC. Translation: CASSVGAGGTGQETQYF.

This rearrangement joins TRBV5-7 to TRBJ1-1, with 7 positions matching TRBD1. TRBV5-7 is an ORF for which the function is uncertain. V lost 3 bases, J lost 3 bases, and 5 bases stayed unmatched. CDR3 length: 14 residues. Here the CDR3 reads CASSSYTGDTEAFF. The CDR3 DNA reads TGTGCCAGCAGCTCCTATACAGGGGACACTGAAGCTTTCTTT.

About this clone itself: In the same sample, other DNA sequences code for this CDR3. The chain links TRBV5-5 to TRBJ1-1; possible D gene TRBD1, 5 bases. The CDR3 is 13 amino acids. CDR1 is SGHKS, CDR2 YYEKEE, per germline (reference sequence). V was trimmed by 0 bases and J by 5 bases, leaving 8 bases between them. The CDR3 DNA follows: TGTGCCAGCAGCTTGGGTCGGGGGACTGAAGCTTTCTTT. It specifies CASSLGRGTEAFF.

The V and J genes are TRBV27 and TRBJ1-1, with D maybe TRBD1 (6 bases). There are 14 residues in the CDR3. V dropped 5 bases and J dropped 4 bases, with 14 bases sitting between them. Germline values: CDR1 MNHEY, CDR2 SMNVEV (reference sequence). As DNA, the CDR3 is TGTGCCAGCAGTACCTACAGGGTAAGCACTGAAGCTTTCTTT. This gives the protein CASSTYRVSTEAFF.

This chain connects TRBV21-1 to TRBJ2-1; TRBD2, the table's D call, lacks a check against the DNA. TRBV21-1 is shown as a pseudogene. This CDR3 spans 18 amino acids. The CDR3 loop is CASSNRGGSGRGSDGQFF. The CDR3 region has the DNA TGTGCCAGCAGCAATCGTGGGGGCAGCGGGAGGGGCTCTGATGGGCAGTTCTTC.

This chain links TRBV19 with TRBJ2-7; 10 nucleotides line up with TRBD2. CDR3 size: 14 residues. The J segment lost 5 bases and the V segment lost 4 bases, leaving 5 bases of the junction unmatched. CDR1 is LNHDA, CDR2 SQIVND, per germline (reference sequence). The CDR3 region has the DNA TGTGCCAGTAGTACAGGAACTAGCGGGGACGAGCAGTACTTC. Translating gives CASSTGTSGDEQYF.

This chain links TRBV12-3 or TRBV12-4 with TRBJ1-5; no definite D call. The V and J ends lost 4 bases and 7 bases respectively, with 8 bases between them. The CDR3 spans 12 residues. The CDR3 sequence is CASSSGGQPQHF. CDR3 coding DNA: TGTGCCAGCAGTTCCGGAGGGCAGCCCCAGCATTTT.